The 32 T cell receptor beta chains listed next were all sequenced from one sample in a study of CD8+ T cells in alopecia areata (dated by TCRdb to the late 2010s). Read against the paper, the sample's treatment or condition label means: oral pan-JAK inhibitor, 5-10 mg twice daily. Receptor amplification or capture employed the immunoSEQ multiplex PCR assay. For TCR sequencing, RNA was extracted from every sample and reverse transcribed into cDNA to serve as template. Imported from immuneACCESS, the table was reduced by TCRdb to in-frame sequences with V and J called. These copies leave out some clones; in studies compared against another copy, an unresolved V gene accounts for under half, and the cause of the remainder is not known. Recorded for this sample are about 170,000 clones; 50% to 75% of them occurred a single time. The leading ten clones occupy approximately 16% of the sample. The sample in question was CD4+ T cells sorted from blood, obtained at week 56, from a patient treated with tofacitinib. Receptors originate from a human donor with alopecia areata.

The V call is TRBV10-3, the J call TRBJ2-5; 7 bases are shared with TRBD1. J was trimmed by 5 bases and V by 6 bases; bases with no gene match: 6. The CDR3 contains 13 residues. Germline CDR1 and CDR2: ENHRY and SYGVKD. CDR3 region: CAISRTGAETQYF. The CDR3 DNA follows: TGTGCCATCAGCAGGACAGGAGCGGAGACCCAGTACTTC.

V is TRBV30 and J is TRBJ2-1; D perhaps matches TRBD2 (6 bases). The V end was cut by 8 bases, the J end by 10 bases, with 12 bases between. The CDR3 is 10 residues long. The germline V gene has CDR1 GTSNPN and CDR2 SVGIG (reference sequence). CDR3 loop: CARGSGEQFF. In DNA form, the CDR3 reads TGTGCCCGGGGTAGCGGAGAGCAGTTCTTC.

This rearrangement joins TRBV4-1 to TRBJ2-5; 7 nucleotides agree with TRBD1. This CDR3 is built from 17 residues. Losses at the gene ends were 0 bases for V and 4 bases for J; bases not matched to a gene: 11. Per germline, CDR1 MGHRA and CDR2 YSYEKL. The CDR3 is CASSQDRARGTGETQYF. The CDR3 DNA sequence: TGCGCCAGCAGCCAAGATCGGGCCAGGGGGACGGGAGAGACCCAGTACTTC.

This sequence joins TRBV7-2 and TRBJ2-6; D is undetermined. The ends were cut back, 5 bases at V and 4 bases at J, with 12 bases in the middle. Germline V gene lookup returns CDR1 SGHTA and CDR2 FQGNSA. CDR3 size: 15 residues. In nucleotides, the CDR3 is TGTGCCAGCAGCCTCGAGGTGTCGGGGGCCAACGTCCTGACTTTC. Translated, it gives CASSLEVSGANVLTF.

The chain couples TRBV13 to TRBJ2-2; D may be TRBD1 (6 bases). Germline values: CDR1 PRHDT, CDR2 FYEKMQ (reference sequence). CDR3 length equals 16 residues. Trimming pared 3 bases from V and 5 bases from J, leaving 16 bases between. This CDR3 is CASSFSTGHLTGELFF. The CDR3, as DNA: TGTGCCAGCAGCTTTTCGACGGGACACCTGACCGGGGAGCTGTTTTTT.

This clone was found once. The genes are TRBV15 and TRBJ1-5; possibly TRBD1 for D (6 bases). The V end was cut by 0 bases, the J end by 4 bases, with 10 bases between. In germline, CDR1 is LNHNV, CDR2 YYDKDF (reference sequence). The CDR3 length is 15 residues. CDR3 in amino acids: CATSRDGGGNQPQHF. CDR3 bases: TGTGCCACCAGCAGAGATGGGGGCGGGAATCAGCCCCAGCATTTT. The variable domain in full, completed from reference TRBV15 and TRBJ1-5, reads DAMVIQNPRYQVTQFGKPVTLSCSQTLNHNVMYWYQQKSSQAPKLLFHYYDKDFNNEADTPDNFQSRRPNTSFCFLDIRSPGLGDTAMYLCATSRDGGGNQPQHFGDGTRLSIL.

The chain has TRBV10-3 and TRBJ2-3; D perhaps matches TRBD1 (6 bases). The CDR3 loop spans 15 amino acids. V lost 7 bases, J lost 4 bases, and 18 bases lay in between. Germline V gene data show CDR1 as ENHRY and CDR2 as SYGVKD. CDR3 DNA: TGTGCCATCAAAGGACAGACATTACGCGCAGATACGCAGTATTTT. The encoded protein is CAIKGQTLRADTQYF.

The chain employs TRBV7-3 and TRBJ2-5, with TRBD2 identical over 7 bases. Germline CDR1 and CDR2: SGHTA and FQGTGA. Trimming cost V 5 bases and J 5 bases; bases outside gene matches: 5. CDR3 length: 13 amino acids. The CDR3, as DNA: TGTGCCAGCAGCGTAGGGACTACGGAGACCCAGTACTTC. Translation: CASSVGTTETQYF.

In its sample, this clone was seen many times. The chain is built from TRBV2 and TRBJ1-5; TRBD1 matches 9 bases. V dropped 1 base and J dropped 6; count of bases not matched to a gene: 4. The CDR3 is made up of 15 amino acids. Germline assignment: CDR1 SNHLY and CDR2 FYNNEI. CDR3 region: CASSEDRGLGQPQHF. CDR3 DNA: TGTGCCAGCAGTGAAGACAGGGGGCTGGGTCAGCCCCAGCATTTT.

The chain uses TRBV5-1 and TRBJ2-1, with 8 bases identical to TRBD1. CDR3 length: 12 residues. Losses at the gene ends were 6 bases for V and 6 bases for J; bases not matched to a gene: 2. CDR1 and CDR2 from the germline V gene are SGHRS and YFSETQ. CDR3 sequence reads: CASTTGGNEQFF. The DNA for the CDR3 is TGCGCCAGCACCACAGGGGGCAATGAGCAGTTCTTC.

The chain recombines TRBV10-3 with TRBJ2-7; D unclear. Germline V lookup: CDR1 ENHRY, CDR2 SYGVKD. V was pared by 4 bases and J by 0 bases, with 4 bases between. The CDR3 sequence is 12 residues long. The CDR3 DNA reads as TGTGCCATCAGTGTGAACTCCTACGAGCAGTACTTC. This translates into CAISVNSYEQYF.

Regarding this clone: Additional DNA sequences in this sample encode the identical CDR3. The CDR3 DNA reads TGCAGCGTTGGGGGCAGGAACACTGAAGCTTTCTTT. Protein: CSVGGRNTEAFF. This chain joins TRBV29-1 and TRBJ1-1, with D tentatively TRBD1 (5 bases). Germline-derived CDR1 and CDR2 are SQVTM and ANQGSEA. V lost 4 bases and J 1 base, leaving 7 bases between the germline ends. The CDR3 sequence is 12 residues long.

A single count supports this clone. The chain combines TRBV28 with TRBJ1-2; D gene unclear. Germline loops: CDR1 MDHEN, CDR2 SYDVKM. The CDR3 is made up of 14 amino acids. Trimming left V 2 bases short and J 8 bases short, with 15 bases between. The DNA for the CDR3 is TGTGCCAGCAGTTTACCGGGCAGGTCTTACGGCTACACCTTC. The encoded protein is CASSLPGRSYGYTF.

The V gene is TRBV29-1, the J gene TRBJ1-5; D remains ambiguous. Per germline, CDR1 SQVTM and CDR2 ANQGSEA. The CDR3 has 12 amino acids. Trimming removed 5 bases from V and 3 bases from J, with 8 bases in between. CDR3 residues: CSVQDHNQPQHF. In nucleotides, the CDR3 is TGCAGCGTTCAGGACCACAATCAGCCCCAGCATTTT.

This clone showed up just a few times. This rearrangement joins TRBV7-3 to TRBJ1-2, with 12 bases lining up with TRBD1. Germline loops: CDR1 SGHTA, CDR2 FQGTGA. The V and J ends lost 4 bases and 8 bases, in that order; junction bases with no gene match: 8. This CDR3 contains 15 residues. The CDR3 protein is CASSSPGQGAEGYTF. CDR3 coding DNA: TGTGCCAGCAGCTCGCCGGGACAGGGGGCGGAAGGCTACACCTTC.

This clone was counted only a few times. The chain is built from TRBV7-2 and TRBJ2-3, with TRBD2 matching over 9 bases. V lost 2 bases and J lost 2; bases outside the gene matches: 5. The germline V gene encodes CDR1 SGHTA and CDR2 FQGNSA. This CDR3 has 16 residues. This CDR3 reads CASSLTGGGATDTQYF. The CDR3 DNA reads TGTGCCAGCAGCTTAACAGGCGGGGGGGCCACAGATACGCAGTATTTT.

This chain links TRBV5-1 with TRBJ2-6, with 7 bases aligning to TRBD1. Germline CDR1 reads SGHRS; CDR2 reads YFSETQ. The junction had 6 bases not matched to a gene; V was cut back by 9 bases and J by 0 bases. The CDR3 consists of 15 residues. CDR3 in amino acids: CATSDRSSGANVLTF. The CDR3, as DNA: TGCGCCACCTCGGACAGGTCCTCTGGGGCCAACGTCCTGACTTTC.

V is TRBV7-8 and J is TRBJ2-7, with unresolved D. Trimming cost V 0 bases and J 7 bases, with 7 bases left between them. CDR3 length: 12 amino acids. Germline CDR1 is SGHVS and CDR2 is FQNEAQ. CDR3 bases: TGTGCCAGCAGCTTAGCCAGAGCTGAGCAGTACTTC. Protein sequence: CASSLARAEQYF.

This clone was picked up a small number of times. The chain couples TRBV7-2 to TRBJ2-1; D is possibly TRBD2 (5 bases). V was clipped by 1 base and J by 2 bases, with 12 bases between them. Germline values: CDR1 SGHTA, CDR2 FQGNSA. The CDR3 consists of 16 residues. CDR3 region: CASSLVTRFTYNEQFF. CDR3 nucleotide sequence: TGTGCCAGCAGCTTAGTCACTAGATTCACCTACAATGAGCAGTTCTTC.

V and J are TRBV7-9 and TRBJ1-4; weak D call: TRBD1 (6 bases). The germline gives CDR1 SEHNR, CDR2 FQNEAQ (reference sequence). Trimming cost V 1 base and J 8 bases, with 14 bases left between them. CDR3 length: 15 residues. CDR3 sequence reads: CASSLVWQGTEKLFF. The CDR3 coding sequence is TGTGCCAGCAGCTTAGTATGGCAGGGGACAGAAAAACTGTTTTTT. The entire variable domain, with the rest obtained from reference TRBV7-9 and TRBJ1-4, is as follows: DTGVSQNPRHKITKRGQNVTFRCDPISEHNRLYWYRQTLGQGPEFLTYFQNEAQLEKSRLLSDRFSAERPKGSFSTLEIQRTEQGDSAMYLCASSLVWQGTEKLFFGSGTQLSVL.

V usage is TRBV5-1 and J usage is TRBJ1-2; TRBD1 might be the D (5 bases). Per germline, CDR1 SGHRS and CDR2 YFSETQ. V dropped 0 bases and J dropped 8 bases, with 11 bases sitting between them. The CDR3 is 13 amino acids. The DNA of the CDR3 is TGCGCCAGCAGCTTGGGGGGACGGACAGGCTACACCTTC. This encodes CASSLGGRTGYTF.

This clone was counted only a few times. This rearrangement joins TRBV11-1 to TRBJ1-2, with D hard to call. The CDR3 consists of 12 residues. Trimming cost V 5 bases and J 8 bases, with 12 bases left between them. The V gene's germline CDR1 is SGHAT and CDR2 FQDESV (reference sequence). This CDR3 reads CASSQDWSGYTF. CDR3 nucleotide sequence: TGTGCCAGCAGCCAAGACTGGAGCGGCTACACCTTC.

CDR3: CATSKGRETQYF. The DNA for the CDR3 is TGTGCCACCAGCAAGGGGAGGGAGACCCAGTACTTC. V is TRBV15 and J is TRBJ2-5, with D perhaps matching TRBD2 (6 bases). Germline lookup yields CDR1 LNHNV and CDR2 YYDKDF (reference sequence). Trimming pared 4 bases from V and 5 bases from J, leaving 8 bases between. The CDR3 is 12 amino acids.

This rearrangement joins TRBV27 to TRBJ1-2, with 8 bases that match TRBD1. Germline loops: CDR1 MNHEY, CDR2 SMNVEV (reference sequence). The V gene end was trimmed by 4 bases and the J gene end by 3 bases; junction bases not matched to a gene: 7. The CDR3 consists of 15 residues. CDR3 nucleotides: TGTGCCAGCAGTTGGGGCGGACAGGGTGACTATGGCTACACCTTC. It specifies CASSWGGQGDYGYTF.

CDR3 DNA: TGCAGCGTTGGGGCCAAGGGGGAGACCCAGTACTTC. Translated: CSVGAKGETQYF. The genes are TRBV29-1 and TRBJ2-5, with a possible D match to TRBD1 (5 bases). V was clipped by 4 bases and J by 5 bases, with 11 bases between them. Germline V gene sequence: CDR1 SQVTM, CDR2 ANQGSEA. The CDR3 contains 12 residues.

The V call is TRBV7-2, the J call TRBJ2-5, with TRBD2 identical over 8 bases. Per germline, CDR1 SGHTA and CDR2 FQGNSA. This CDR3 spans 14 amino acids. Losses at the gene ends were 5 bases for V and 1 base for J; bases not matched to a gene: 3. This CDR3 reads CASSPAGAQETQYF. In DNA, the CDR3 is TGTGCCAGCAGCCCAGCGGGGGCCCAAGAGACCCAGTACTTC.

The chain is built from TRBV29-1 and TRBJ2-4, with TRBD1 matching 8 bases. Germline V gene sequence: CDR1 SQVTM, CDR2 ANQGSEA. V lost 6 bases and J lost 7; bases outside the gene matches: 5. This CDR3 is 12 amino acids long. As DNA, the CDR3 is TGCAGCGTAGACAGGGGTGGTAACATTCAGTACTTC. It is translated as CSVDRGGNIQYF.

The chain carries TRBV29-1 and TRBJ1-1; D is uncertain. Germline CDR1 reads SQVTM; CDR2 reads ANQGSEA. V dropped 4 bases and J dropped 1 base, with 13 bases sitting between them. There are 14 residues in the CDR3. The CDR3 reads CSVASNLGNTEAFF. DNA of the CDR3: TGCAGCGTTGCATCTAATCTGGGGAACACTGAAGCTTTCTTT.

V is TRBV29-1 and J is TRBJ1-2; D unresolved. This CDR3 region has 11 residues. CDR1 and CDR2 (germline): SQVTM, ANQGSEA. CDR3 sequence reads: CLSGDNYGYTF. The CDR3 coding sequence is TGCCTCTCCGGGGATAACTATGGCTACACCTTC.

This rearrangement joins TRBV15 to TRBJ2-7, with 10 bases identical to TRBD1. The CDR3 covers 14 residues. CDR1 and CDR2 (germline): LNHNV, YYDKDF (reference sequence). Germline trimming cut 4 bases from V and 1 base from J; bases unmatched to any gene: 1. CDR3 residues: CATSKDRGSYEQYF. The CDR3 region has the DNA TGTGCCACCAGCAAGGACAGGGGGTCCTACGAGCAGTACTTC.

This rearrangement joins TRBV29-1 to TRBJ2-7; TRBD1 aligns across 12 bases. The CDR3 totals 14 residues. Per the germline V gene, CDR1 is SQVTM and CDR2 is ANQGSEA. With V trimmed by 5 bases and J by 4 bases, 6 bases remained unmatched. As DNA, the CDR3 is TGCAGCGTTATTCAGGGACAGGGGGCATACGAGCAGTACTTC. Residues: CSVIQGQGAYEQYF.

The rearrangement uses TRBV5-1 and TRBJ2-2, with 9 bases aligning to TRBD2. CDR3 size: 15 residues. CDR1 is SGHRS and CDR2 is YFSETQ in the germline V gene. J lost 5 bases, V lost 2 bases, and 4 bases had no gene match. The chain's CDR3 is CASSLRLAGTGELFF. In nucleotides, the CDR3 is TGCGCCAGCAGCTTACGGCTAGCGGGGACCGGGGAGCTGTTTTTT.